This T cell receptor (beta chain) was sequenced for a study of blood T cells in healthy people across ages. Germline lookup yields CDR1 SGHRS and CDR2 YFSETQ. The CDR3 consists of 14 residues. V was trimmed by 2 bases and J by 4 bases, leaving 9 bases between them. Primed by a sample-barcoded 5' primer and a J-beta primer mix, a second PCR proceeded for about 6 to 12 cycles. The template-switch adaptor, which had 12 random nucleotides, put a tag on each cDNA molecule. TCRdb itself ran the 5' RACE reads through MiXCR, one entry per CDR3 protein. The sample includes about 1.5 million distinct CDR3 sequences, 42% seen only once; the top ten take 7.9%.

The chain uses TRBV5-1 and TRBJ2-2; D is possibly TRBD1 (5 bases). The receptor's source is a woman aged 18-29 years in good health. Sequencing was performed on blood. CDR3 sequence: CASSLGHSTGELFF. DNA for the CDR3: TGCGCCAGCAGCTTAGGACACAGCACCGGGGAGCTGTTTTTT.